The table lists the clone carrying this TCR beta chain with many counts. Antigen specificity is unknown. This specimen belongs to a study of early T cells in non-severe SARS-CoV-2 infection. General study points: A preference for anti-spike CD8 responses marked VDJdb matching, which missed private and CD4 specificities.

Germline-derived CDR1 and CDR2 are SEHNR and FQNEAQ (reference sequence). The germline V and J ends were trimmed by 0 bases and 2 bases, with 12 bases remaining between them. The CDR3 loop spans 16 amino acids. MiXCR, run by TCRdb on the 5' RACE reads, gives a single entry per CDR3 protein. The repertoire holds 20,000 to 25,000 distinct CDR3 sequences, with about 4.3% as singletons. The chain has TRBV7-9 and TRBJ2-3, with D uncertain. This TCR derives from an adult who was a healthcare worker with PCR-confirmed SARS-CoV-2 infection or an uninfected control (not recorded which). The sequenced sample consisted of whole blood. This CDR3 reads CASSLASRVDTDTQYF. The DNA for the CDR3 is TGTGCCAGCAGCTTAGCGAGTAGGGTGGACACAGATACGCAGTATTTT.